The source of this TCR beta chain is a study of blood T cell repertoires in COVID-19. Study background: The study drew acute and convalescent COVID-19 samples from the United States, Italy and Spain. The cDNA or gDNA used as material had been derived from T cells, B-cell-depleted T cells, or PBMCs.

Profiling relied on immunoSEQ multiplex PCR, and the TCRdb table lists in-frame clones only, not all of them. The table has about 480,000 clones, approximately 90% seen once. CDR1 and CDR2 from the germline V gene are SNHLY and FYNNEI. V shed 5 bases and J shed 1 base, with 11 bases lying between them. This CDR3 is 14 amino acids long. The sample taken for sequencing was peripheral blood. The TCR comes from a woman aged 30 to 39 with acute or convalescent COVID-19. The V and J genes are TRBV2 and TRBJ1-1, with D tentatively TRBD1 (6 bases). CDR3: CASSHGTRNTEAFF. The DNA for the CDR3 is TGTGCCAGCAGTCACGGGACAAGGAACACTGAAGCTTTCTTT.